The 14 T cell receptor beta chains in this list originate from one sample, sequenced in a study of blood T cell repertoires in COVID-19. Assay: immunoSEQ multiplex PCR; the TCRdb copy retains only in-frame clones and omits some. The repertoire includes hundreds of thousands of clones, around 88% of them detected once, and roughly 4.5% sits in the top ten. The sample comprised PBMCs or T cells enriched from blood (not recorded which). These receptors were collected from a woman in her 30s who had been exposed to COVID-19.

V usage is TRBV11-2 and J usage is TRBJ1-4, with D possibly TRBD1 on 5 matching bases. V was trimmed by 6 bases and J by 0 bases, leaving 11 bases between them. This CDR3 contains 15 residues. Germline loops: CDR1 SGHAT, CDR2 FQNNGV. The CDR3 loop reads CASSPGSATNEKLFF. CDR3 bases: TGTGCCAGCAGTCCAGGGTCAGCAACTAATGAAAAACTGTTTTTT.

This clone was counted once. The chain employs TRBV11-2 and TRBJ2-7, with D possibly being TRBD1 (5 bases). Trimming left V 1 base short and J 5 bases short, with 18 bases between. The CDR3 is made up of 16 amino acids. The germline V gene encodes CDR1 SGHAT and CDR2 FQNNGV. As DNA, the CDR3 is TGTGCCAGCAGCTTAGCTGTCAGGGTAATGACGAACGAGCAGTACTTC. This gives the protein CASSLAVRVMTNEQYF.

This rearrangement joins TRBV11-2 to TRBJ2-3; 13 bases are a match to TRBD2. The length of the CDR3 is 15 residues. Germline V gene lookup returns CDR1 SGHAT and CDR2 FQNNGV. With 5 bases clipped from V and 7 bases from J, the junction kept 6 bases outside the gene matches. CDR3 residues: CASSVGTSGVYTQYF. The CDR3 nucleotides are TGTGCCAGCAGCGTAGGGACTAGCGGGGTCTATACGCAGTATTTT.

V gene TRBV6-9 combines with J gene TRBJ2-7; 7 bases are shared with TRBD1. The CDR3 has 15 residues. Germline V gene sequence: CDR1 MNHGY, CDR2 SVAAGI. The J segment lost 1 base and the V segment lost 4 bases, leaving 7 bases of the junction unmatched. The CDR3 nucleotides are TGTGCCAGCAGTTCTGACGAGGGACAGTCCTACGAGCAGTACTTC. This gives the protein CASSSDEGQSYEQYF.

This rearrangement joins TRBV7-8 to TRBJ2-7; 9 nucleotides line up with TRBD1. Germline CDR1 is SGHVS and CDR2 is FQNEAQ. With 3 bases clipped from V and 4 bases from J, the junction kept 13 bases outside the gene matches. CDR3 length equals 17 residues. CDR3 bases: TGTGCCAGCAGCTTCTCTGACATGGACAGGGGTATATACGAGCAGTACTTC. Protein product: CASSFSDMDRGIYEQYF.

CDR3 nucleotide sequence: TGTGCCACCAGTGCCACCGGGACAAGGAACAATCAGCCCCAGCATTTT. Its protein product is CATSATGTRNNQPQHF. The chain has TRBV24-1 and TRBJ1-5, with TRBD1 as a possible D gene (6 bases). This CDR3 is built from 16 residues. The germline V and J ends were trimmed by 5 bases and 3 bases, with 16 bases remaining between them. CDR1 is KGHDR and CDR2 is SFDVKD in the germline V gene.

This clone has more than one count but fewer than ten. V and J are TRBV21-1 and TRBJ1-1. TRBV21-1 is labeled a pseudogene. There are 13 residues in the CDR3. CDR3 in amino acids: CADYGGRRTEAFF. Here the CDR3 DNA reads TGTGCTGATTACGGCGGGAGGCGCACTGAAGCTTTCTTT.

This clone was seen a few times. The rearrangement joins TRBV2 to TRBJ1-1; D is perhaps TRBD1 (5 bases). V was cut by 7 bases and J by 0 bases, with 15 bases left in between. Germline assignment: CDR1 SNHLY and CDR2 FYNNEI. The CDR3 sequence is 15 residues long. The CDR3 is CASKRGRELNTEAFF. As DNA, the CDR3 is TGTGCCAGCAAGCGGGGCCGGGAGTTGAACACTGAAGCTTTCTTT.

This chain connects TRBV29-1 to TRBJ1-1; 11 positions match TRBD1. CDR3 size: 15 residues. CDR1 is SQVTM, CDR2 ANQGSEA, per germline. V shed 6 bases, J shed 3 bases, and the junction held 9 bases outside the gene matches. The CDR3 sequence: CSVEGTGGAYTEAFF. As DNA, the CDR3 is TGCAGCGTCGAGGGGACAGGGGGTGCGTACACTGAAGCTTTCTTT.

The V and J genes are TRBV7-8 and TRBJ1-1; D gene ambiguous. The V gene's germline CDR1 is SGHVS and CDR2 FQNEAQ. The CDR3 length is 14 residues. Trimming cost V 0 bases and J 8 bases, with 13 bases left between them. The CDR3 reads CASSLAGLHMEAFF. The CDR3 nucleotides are TGTGCCAGCAGCTTAGCTGGTCTTCACATGGAAGCTTTCTTT.

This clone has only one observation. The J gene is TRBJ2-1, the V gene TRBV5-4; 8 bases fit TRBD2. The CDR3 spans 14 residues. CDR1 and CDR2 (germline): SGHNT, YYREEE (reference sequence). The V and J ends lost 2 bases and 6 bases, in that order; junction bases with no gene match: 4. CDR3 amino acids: CASSFSGASNEQFF. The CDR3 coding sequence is TGTGCCAGCAGCTTTAGCGGGGCCTCCAATGAGCAGTTCTTC.

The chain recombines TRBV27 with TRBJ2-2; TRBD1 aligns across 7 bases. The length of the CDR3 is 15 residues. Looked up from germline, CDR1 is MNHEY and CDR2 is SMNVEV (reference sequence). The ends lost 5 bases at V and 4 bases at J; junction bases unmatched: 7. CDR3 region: CASSRGTAVTGELFF. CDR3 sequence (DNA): TGTGCCAGCAGTCGAGGGACAGCCGTCACCGGGGAGCTGTTTTTT.

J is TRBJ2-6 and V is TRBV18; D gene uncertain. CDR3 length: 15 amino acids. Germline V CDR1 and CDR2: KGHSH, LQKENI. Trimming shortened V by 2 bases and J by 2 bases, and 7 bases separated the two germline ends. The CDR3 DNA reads TGTGCCAGCTCACCAAGGCGGACTGGGGCCAACGTCCTGACTTTC. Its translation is CASSPRRTGANVLTF.

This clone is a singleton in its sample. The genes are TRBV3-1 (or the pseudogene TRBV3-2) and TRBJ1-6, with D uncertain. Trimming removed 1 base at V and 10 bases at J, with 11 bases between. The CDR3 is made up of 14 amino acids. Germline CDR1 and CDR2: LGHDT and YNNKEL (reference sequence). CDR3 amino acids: CASSQAAVNSPLHF. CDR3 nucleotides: TGTGCCAGCAGCCAAGCGGCGGTCAACTCACCCCTCCACTTT.